One and the same sample provided the 7 T cell receptor beta chains below, sequenced in a study of cytomegalovirus exposure and HLA in healthy donors. Sequenced by immunoSEQ multiplex PCR; TCRdb stores in-frame clones only, minus some. This sample has approximately 230,000 clones, with about 90% found just once. Sequenced input: PBMCs. These receptors originate from a man aged 18 to 29 in good health and CMV-seropositive.

This clone was detected once. J is TRBJ2-3 and V is TRBV5-4; D unresolved. The CDR3 has 14 amino acids. Per germline, CDR1 SGHNT and CDR2 YYREEE (reference sequence). The V end lost 0 bases, the J end lost 1 base, and 6 bases lay between the germline ends. CDR3 protein: CASSLDHGTDTQYF. CDR3 sequence (DNA): TGTGCCAGCAGCTTGGACCACGGCACAGATACGCAGTATTTT. The variable domain in full, with the rest retrieved from reference TRBV5-4 and TRBJ2-3, is ETGVTQSPTHLIKTRGQQVTLRCSSQSGHNTVSWYQQALGQGPQFIFQYYREEENGRGNFPPRFSGLQFPNYSSELNVNALELDDSALYLCASSLDHGTDTQYFGPGTRLTVL.

This clone was recorded only once. This chain joins TRBV4-1 and TRBJ2-5; TRBD2 agrees at 12 bases. Germline assignment: CDR1 MGHRA and CDR2 YSYEKL. The CDR3 runs to 17 residues. Trimming took 4 bases from V and 5 from J; bases not matched to a gene: 11. The CDR3: CASSRLAGGPEWETQYF. For the CDR3, the DNA is TGCGCCAGCAGCCGCCTAGCGGGAGGGCCGGAGTGGGAGACCCAGTACTTC.

The CDR3 sequence: CASAGTTNLYEQYF. The CDR3 DNA sequence: TGCGCCAGCGCCGGGACTACGAACCTATACGAGCAGTACTTC. The chain is built from TRBV10-2 and TRBJ2-7, with 7 bases fitting TRBD2. The V and J ends lost 8 bases and 4 bases, in that order; junction bases with no gene match: 11. The CDR3 spans 14 residues. Per germline, CDR1 WSHSY and CDR2 SAAADI.

V gene TRBV4-2 combines with J gene TRBJ1-4, with D perhaps TRBD1 (6 bases). The CDR3 is 19 amino acids. Germline V CDR1 and CDR2: LGHNA, YNFKEQ. With 0 bases removed from V and 0 bases from J, the gap between germline ends came to 17 bases. Written as DNA, the CDR3 is TGTGCCAGCAGCCAAGAACAGGGCTGGTCCCTTGCAACTAATGAAAAACTGTTTTTT. This gives the protein CASSQEQGWSLATNEKLFF.

The V and J genes are TRBV6-5 and TRBJ2-3; D is perhaps TRBD1 (5 bases). CDR1 and CDR2 (germline): MNHEY, SVGAGI. This CDR3 comprises 15 residues. V was trimmed by 6 bases and J by 6 bases, leaving 19 bases between them. The DNA of the CDR3 is TGTGCCAGCAGCTCCGGCCTGGACAATCTTGATACGCAGTATTTT. It translates to CASSSGLDNLDTQYF.

V is TRBV30 and J is TRBJ1-2; TRBD1 matches 9 bases. The CDR3 runs 14 residues. V trimming: 1 base; J trimming: 0 bases; junction bases outside the gene matches: 0. Looked up from germline, CDR1 is GTSNPN and CDR2 is SVGIG (reference sequence). The CDR3 sequence is CAWSGDRANYGYTF. In DNA, the CDR3 is TGTGCCTGGAGTGGGGACAGGGCTAACTATGGCTACACCTTC.

This chain joins TRBV30 and TRBJ1-3; D is ambiguous. V was cut by 0 bases and J by 0 bases, with 12 bases left in between. The CDR3 is made up of 16 amino acids. Germline V gene lookup returns CDR1 GTSNPN and CDR2 SVGIG (reference sequence). CDR3 amino acids: CAWSVLRVYSGNTIYF. CDR3 DNA sequence: TGTGCCTGGAGTGTACTGCGGGTTTACTCTGGAAACACCATATATTTT.